This T cell receptor beta chain was recovered during a study of blood T cell repertoires in COVID-19. Produced via immunoSEQ multiplex PCR; TCRdb's table is partial and in-frame only. The table has about 250,000 clones, 80% to 90% seen once; the top ten hold around 2.6%. The germline V and J ends were trimmed by 4 bases and 8 bases, with 12 bases remaining between them. Per the germline V gene, CDR1 is SGDLS and CDR2 is YYNGEE. This CDR3 comprises 13 residues. The sequenced sample consisted of PBMCs or T cells enriched from blood (not recorded which). The genes are TRBV9 and TRBJ2-2; weak D call: TRBD1 (6 bases). This clonotype was obtained from a woman in her 30s with acute COVID-19. CDR3 DNA: TGTGCCAGCAGCCCATGGACAGTTGGGGAGCTGTTTTTT. It translates to CASSPWTVGELFF. The entire variable domain, with the rest obtained from reference TRBV9 and TRBJ2-2, is as follows: DSGVTQTPKHLITATGQRVTLRCSPRSGDLSVYWYQQSLDQGLQFLIQYYNGEERAKGNILERFSAQQFPDLHSELNLSSLELGDSALYFCASSPWTVGELFFGEGSRLTVL.